The clone carrying this TCR beta chain showed up just a few times. This record belongs to a study of T cell repertoires in cytomegalovirus infection. In the study overall: Based on public TCR beta signatures, there were indications of CMV infection and of a matching HLA type.

TCRdb fed the reads into MiXCR, producing one record per CDR3 protein. In the table there are approximately 180,000 distinct CDR3 sequences, roughly 17% of which are singletons. Looked up from germline, CDR1 is SGHDN and CDR2 is FVKESK. This CDR3 is 13 amino acids long. The V end lost 5 bases, the J end lost 2 bases, and 10 bases lay between the germline ends. Source material: CD8+ T cells from PBMCs. This rearrangement joins TRBV14 to TRBJ2-7, with D possibly TRBD1 on 6 matching bases. The sequence was obtained from a human donor in good health (CMV status not recorded). Some clones in this sample may be carry-over from other donors' samples. The CDR3 protein is CASSGTPTYEQYF. In DNA form, the CDR3 reads TGTGCCAGCAGCGGGACACCTACCTACGAGCAGTACTTC.